The 21 T cell receptor beta chains presented below share a single source sample, sequenced in a study of CXCR3-negative and CXCR3-positive naive CD8 T cells (dated by TCRdb to about 2019). TCRdb lists the instrument as NextSeq 550. The Human TCR Profiling Kit (MiLaboratory) was used to prepare UMI-labeled 5' RACE TRB cDNA libraries. One entry per CDR3 protein sequence results from the TCRdb reprocessing of the reads, with DNA left out. This sample's listing comprises 130,000 or so distinct CDR3 sequences. The ten largest clones add up to about 0.3% of the sample. The sequenced material came from naive CXCR3- CD8+ T cells from blood. The sample's cell subset or site label is to be understood as: CD45RO-CCR7+CD27+CD95- naive CD8+ T cells lacking CXCR3 (TNR3-). All receptors come from a human donor in good health. Some clones in this sample may be carry-over from other donors' samples.

V gene TRBV25-1 combines with J gene TRBJ2-5; TCRdb picks TRBD2, but there is no DNA to check that call. The germline V gene has CDR1 MGHDK and CDR2 SYGVNS. The CDR3 contains 17 residues. CDR3 protein: CASSDHNSPLNQETQYF.

The chain employs TRBV29-1 and TRBJ2-7; as DNA is missing, the TRBD1 call by TCRdb cannot be tested. The germline V gene encodes CDR1 SQVTM and CDR2 ANQGSEA. The CDR3 consists of 14 residues. CDR3 sequence: CSVETGQGIYEQYF.

The CDR3 sequence is CSVERTHGSSYEQYF. This chain joins TRBV29-1 and TRBJ2-7. The CDR3 covers 15 residues. Germline CDR1 SQVTM, CDR2 ANQGSEA.

The rearrangement joins TRBV23-1 to TRBJ2-6. TRBV23-1 is an ORF for which the function is uncertain. The CDR3 is made up of 17 amino acids. CDR3 protein: CASSQSRSRTGANVLTF.

The rearrangement uses TRBV15 and TRBJ1-1; TCRdb gives TRBD1 as the D gene, but with no DNA this cannot be confirmed. This CDR3 is built from 16 residues. Germline V gene data show CDR1 as LNHNV and CDR2 as YYDKDF (reference sequence). The chain's CDR3 is CATSKGQGIMNTEAFF.

The CDR3 region is CAISVGLAGYEQFF. This sequence joins TRBV10-3 and TRBJ2-1; TCRdb outputs TRBD2, but without DNA this stays unchecked. This CDR3 spans 14 amino acids. Germline CDR1 is ENHRY and CDR2 is SYGVKD.

The chain carries TRBV20-1 and TRBJ2-1; TCRdb reports TRBD1, a call that lacks DNA to check it against. The V gene's germline CDR1 is DFQATT and CDR2 SNEGSKA (reference sequence). This CDR3 contains 16 residues. The CDR3 sequence: CSAPGRRGANYNEQFF.

The chain has TRBV12-3 or TRBV12-4 and TRBJ1-1; TCRdb outputs TRBD1, but without DNA this stays unchecked. This CDR3 is 17 amino acids long. CDR3 protein: CASSFLRTGALNTEAFF.

The chain has TRBV5-4 and TRBJ2-5; TCRdb lists TRBD1, though no DNA is available to test this call. The CDR3 is 16 residues long. CDR1 SGHNT and CDR2 YYREEE come from the germline V gene (reference sequence). CDR3 residues: CASSNTATPGEETQYF.

J is TRBJ2-4 and V is TRBV6-2 or TRBV6-3; TCRdb's assignment of TRBD1 cannot be checked, as there is no DNA. The germline gives CDR1 MNHEY, CDR2 SVGEGT. This CDR3 region has 13 residues. The CDR3: CASSPVRAGIQYF.

The chain is built from TRBV28 and TRBJ2-1; the TCRdb D gene call, TRBD1, has no DNA to confirm it. CDR1 is MDHEN and CDR2 is SYDVKM in the germline V gene. CDR3 length equals 13 residues. The CDR3 is CASSLNRGNEQFF.

V and J are TRBV7-6 and TRBJ1-2; absent DNA, TCRdb's TRBD1 call cannot be checked. The length of the CDR3 is 15 residues. Germline-derived CDR1 and CDR2 are SGHVS and FNYEAQ. The CDR3 region is CASSSYREDNYGYTF.

The chain uses TRBV28 and TRBJ2-4; TCRdb's D call, TRBD1, is unchecked because there is no DNA. This CDR3 region has 16 residues. The germline CDR1 and CDR2 sequences are MDHEN and SYDVKM. The CDR3 spells CASSPPGGGGANIQYF.

The chain uses TRBV12-3 or TRBV12-4 and TRBJ2-3; the TCRdb D gene call, TRBD1, has no DNA to confirm it. The CDR3 consists of 17 residues. This CDR3 is CASTPLGGAGATDTQYF.

The genes are TRBV20-1 and TRBJ1-2; TCRdb returns TRBD1, unconfirmable since there is no DNA. This CDR3 is built from 13 residues. Germline assignment: CDR1 DFQATT and CDR2 SNEGSKA (reference sequence). The CDR3 is CSAHLGGTIVDTF.

The rearrangement joins TRBV7-6 to TRBJ1-3. The CDR3 loop spans 14 amino acids. Germline lookup yields CDR1 SGHVS and CDR2 FNYEAQ. The CDR3 protein is CASSLTDEGNTIYF.

This chain joins TRBV18 and TRBJ2-1; TCRdb's D call of TRBD1 is untestable without DNA. The CDR3 loop spans 18 amino acids. Germline assignment: CDR1 KGHSH and CDR2 LQKENI. CDR3 loop: CASSPPGDKAFSYNEQFF.

CDR3 in amino acids: CATSSRQNNYGYTF. This chain connects TRBV15 to TRBJ1-2; there is no DNA to check the TCRdb D call of TRBD1. This CDR3 has 14 amino acids. From germline, CDR1 is LNHNV and CDR2 YYDKDF (reference sequence).

The rearrangement uses TRBV18 and TRBJ2-3. The CDR3 consists of 16 residues. Germline values: CDR1 KGHSH, CDR2 LQKENI. CDR3 region: CASSPTSTTTADTQYF.

The chain joins TRBV20-1 to TRBJ2-3; TCRdb's assignment of TRBD2 cannot be checked, as there is no DNA. The CDR3 runs to 15 residues. Per the germline V gene, CDR1 is DFQATT and CDR2 is SNEGSKA (reference sequence). The chain's CDR3 is CSARDGTSGTDTQYF.

This chain joins TRBV13 and TRBJ1-1; TCRdb's D call, TRBD1, is unchecked because there is no DNA. The CDR3 loop spans 16 amino acids. Looked up from germline, CDR1 is PRHDT and CDR2 is FYEKMQ (reference sequence). The CDR3 sequence is CASSYGQSGLNTEAFF.